Shown below are 16 T cell receptor beta chains from a single sample sequenced in a study of blood T cells in healthy people across ages. The use of a sample-barcoded 5' primer and a J-beta primer mix characterized a second PCR of about 6 to 11 cycles. One entry per CDR3 protein, called by TCRdb with MiXCR from the 5' RACE reads. The repertoire holds hundreds of thousands of distinct CDR3 sequences, with over 20% as singletons. Material: blood. All receptors derive from a man aged 70 or older in good health.

V and J are TRBV10-3 and TRBJ2-7; 9 bases line up with TRBD1. The length of the CDR3 is 16 residues. Losses at the gene ends were 0 bases for V and 3 bases for J; bases not matched to a gene: 6. The germline V gene encodes CDR1 ENHRY and CDR2 SYGVKD. The CDR3 protein is CAISESGTGFFYEQYF. CDR3 DNA: TGTGCCATCAGTGAGTCTGGGACAGGGTTTTTCTACGAGCAGTACTTC.

The gene calls are TRBV6-1 and TRBJ2-5, with 8 bases lining up with TRBD1. The CDR3 is 16 residues long. Germline V lookup: CDR1 MNHNS, CDR2 SASEGT. The trim removed 2 bases at V and 3 bases at J, leaving 8 bases unmatched. In nucleotides, the CDR3 is TGTGCCAGCAGTGAACAACAGGGGGACGTCAAAGAGACCCAGTACTTC. It is translated as CASSEQQGDVKETQYF.

CDR3 protein: CASSQDAGQGLQPQHF. The CDR3 DNA reads TGCGCCAGCAGCCAAGATGCCGGACAGGGCCTTCAGCCCCAGCATTTT. The chain couples TRBV4-1 to TRBJ1-5, with 8 bases fitting TRBD1. This CDR3 is 16 amino acids long. Germline V gene lookup returns CDR1 MGHRA and CDR2 YSYEKL. After removal of 0 bases from V and 6 bases from J, the junction contained 7 bases not matched to a gene.

J is TRBJ2-1 and V is TRBV29-1; D may be TRBD2 (6 bases). The V gene's germline CDR1 is SQVTM and CDR2 ANQGSEA. Between the trimmed V and J ends, which lost 3 bases and 3 bases, there was a span of 12 bases. The length of the CDR3 is 14 residues. The CDR3: CSVDVGGSYNEQFF. CDR3 sequence (DNA): TGCAGCGTTGACGTGGGAGGAAGCTACAATGAGCAGTTCTTC.

The chain combines TRBV10-3 with TRBJ2-1, with a possible D match to TRBD2 (5 bases). From germline, CDR1 is ENHRY and CDR2 SYGVKD. Trimming pared 3 bases from V and 0 bases from J, leaving 9 bases between. The CDR3 runs to 15 residues. In DNA form, the CDR3 reads TGTGCCATCAGTGACGGGGTGAGCTCCTACAATGAGCAGTTCTTC. It encodes CAISDGVSSYNEQFF.

The chain employs TRBV27 and TRBJ2-5, with 9 bases fitting TRBD2. The J call may be incorrect, as the DNA end agrees better with TRBJ2-1. From germline, CDR1 is MNHEY and CDR2 SMNVEV (reference sequence). This CDR3 contains 16 residues. CDR3 sequence reads: CASSYGTSKGAHEQFF. CDR3 nucleotides: TGTGCCAGCAGTTACGGGACTAGCAAGGGGGCACATGAGCAGTTCTTC.

The chain couples TRBV25-1 to TRBJ2-3; 11 nucleotides agree with TRBD2. The CDR3 covers 14 residues. Germline V lookup: CDR1 MGHDK, CDR2 SYGVNS. V dropped 5 bases and J dropped 8; count of bases not matched to a gene: 6. This CDR3 is CASSPRTSGFTQYF. Written as DNA, the CDR3 is TGTGCCAGCAGTCCTCGGACTAGCGGGTTTACGCAGTATTTT.

This sequence joins TRBV20-1 and TRBJ1-5, with D hard to call. Per the germline V gene, CDR1 is DFQATT and CDR2 is SNEGSKA (reference sequence). V lost 0 bases, J lost 2 bases, and 11 bases lay in between. This CDR3 region has 15 residues. The CDR3 is CSARDPGRGNQPQHF. CDR3 sequence (DNA): TGCAGTGCTAGAGATCCCGGGAGGGGCAATCAGCCCCAGCATTTT.

This clonotype was detected only a few times. The gene calls are TRBV20-1 and TRBJ1-3; D is possibly TRBD1 (5 bases). The CDR3 has 13 amino acids. Per the germline V gene, CDR1 is DFQATT and CDR2 is SNEGSKA (reference sequence). As DNA, the CDR3 is TGCAGCGCCGACCTAGGGGTTGGAAACACCATATATTTT. Residues: CSADLGVGNTIYF.

This clonotype was picked up a small number of times. In nucleotides, the CDR3 is TGTGCCAGCAGTTTAGACCGGGGATCTGGCTACACCTTC. Translation gives CASSLDRGSGYTF. The V gene is TRBV12-3 or TRBV12-4, the J gene TRBJ1-2; D gene uncertain. Trimming stripped 1 base from V and 7 bases from J, with 10 bases between. The CDR3 loop spans 13 amino acids.

This clonotype was picked up a small number of times. The chain carries TRBV7-9 and TRBJ2-1, with 10 bases aligning to TRBD2. This CDR3 contains 16 residues. J was trimmed by 6 bases and V by 5 bases; bases with no gene match: 10. In germline, CDR1 is SEHNR, CDR2 FQNEAQ (reference sequence). CDR3: CASSRALAGPINEQFF. CDR3 nucleotide sequence: TGTGCCAGCAGCAGGGCACTAGCGGGGCCGATCAATGAGCAGTTCTTC.

This clonotype was seen only a few times. The V call is TRBV9, the J call TRBJ2-5; 7 nucleotides agree with TRBD2. V shed 4 bases and J 5 bases; nucleotides not matched to a gene: 5. CDR1 and CDR2 from the germline V gene are SGDLS and YYNGEE. CDR3 length: 13 amino acids. This CDR3 is CASSPRDYETQYF. CDR3 sequence (DNA): TGTGCCAGCAGCCCCCGGGACTACGAGACCCAGTACTTC.

The chain is built from TRBV5-6 and TRBJ2-1; TRBD2 agrees at 11 bases. Looked up from germline, CDR1 is SGHDT and CDR2 is YYEEEE. This CDR3 comprises 16 residues. After removal of 3 bases from V and 7 bases from J, the junction contained 9 bases not matched to a gene. CDR3 protein: CASSWGTSGAGNEQFF. The CDR3 nucleotides read TGTGCCAGCAGCTGGGGGACTAGCGGAGCTGGGAATGAGCAGTTCTTC.

This clonotype was seen a few times. The chain joins TRBV15 to TRBJ2-5; 7 bases match TRBD1. After removal of 0 bases from V and 0 bases from J, the junction contained 1 base not matched to a gene. The germline CDR1 and CDR2 sequences are LNHNV and YYDKDF (reference sequence). The length of the CDR3 is 15 residues. The CDR3 here is CATSREGTDQETQYF. CDR3 coding DNA: TGTGCCACCAGCAGAGAGGGGACAGACCAAGAGACCCAGTACTTC.

With regard to this clonotype: The limits of the CDR3 on the DNA are not certain, so only TCRdb's listed CDR3 is given. CDR3 protein: CASSPRWGPGANVRTF. The chain combines TRBV3-1 with TRBJ2-6; TRBD1 is the table's D call, not checked against the DNA. From germline, CDR1 is LGHDT and CDR2 YNNKEL (reference sequence). Ends included, the CDR3 has 16 residues.

This clonotype was counted ten times or more. This rearrangement joins TRBV20-1 to TRBJ2-5, with D perhaps matching TRBD2 (6 bases). The tail of the sequence fits TRBJ2-7 better, so the J call may be wrong. From germline, CDR1 is DFQATT and CDR2 SNEGSKA (reference sequence). This CDR3 has 12 residues. The CDR3 sequence is CSGSGDRIEQYF. The DNA of the CDR3 is TGCAGTGGTTCGGGAGATCGGATCGAGCAGTACTTC.